A selection of T cell receptor beta chains follows, all from one sample in a study of sequential checkpoint blockade in melanoma. Sequencing used immunoSEQ multiplex PCR; TCRdb keeps in-frame clones, though not all of them. Of about 20,000 clones listed, more than 65% are singletons. The sequences come from tumor tissue (inferred from file names), collected from a patient given nivolumab and ipilimumab in sequence. These receptors all come from a human donor with melanoma. Each CDR3 is given with its conserved first and last residue. D genes are given only for firm matches. Size is stated for part of the rows, as once, few or many counts, or as a class when the clone is expanded.

>TRBD2|TRBJ2-7|13|.|TRBV7-1
TGTGCCAGCAGCTTATCGCGGGAGAGCGAGCAGTACTTC
CASSLSRESEQYF
>TRBD2|TRBJ2-7|15|.|TRBV19
TGTGCCAGTACCCGGACTAGCGGTGGATCCTACGAGCAGTACTTC
CASTRTSGGSYEQYF
>.|TRBJ2-7|14|.|TRBV23-1
TGCGCCAGCAGCTTGGCCAGCGAGTCCTACGAGCAGTACTTC
CASSLASESYEQYF
>.|TRBJ2-3|16|.|TRBV6-9
TGTGCCAGCAGTTCCAGGGGGTGGGGGGGCACAGATACGCAGTATTTT
CASSSRGWGGTDTQYF
>TRBD1|TRBJ1-1|15|few|TRBV6-8
TGTGCCAGCAGCGCACCCGGGACAGTGAACACTGAAGCTTTCTTT
CASSAPGTVNTEAFF
>TRBD1|TRBJ2-7|15|.|TRBV5-5
TGTGCCAGCAGCTTGACTACAGGGGCTCTCTACGAGCAGTACTTC
CASSLTTGALYEQYF
>.|TRBJ1-4|17|.|TRBV14
TGTGCCAGCAGCCAAAAAGGATGGACAGTGACTAATGAAAAACTGTTTTTT
CASSQKGWTVTNEKLFF
>.|TRBJ2-2|16|few|TRBV5-1
TGCGCCAGCAGCCCCCGGGCGGACAGTGGGACCGGGGAGCTGTTTTTT
CASSPRADSGTGELFF
>TRBD2|TRBJ2-3|15|few|TRBV11-3
TGTGCCAGCAGCCTAAGCGGGGGGAGCACAGATACGCAGTATTTT
CASSLSGGSTDTQYF
>.|TRBJ2-1|14|.|TRBV29-1
TGCAGCGTTGAGGATGGGACGGCTTACAATGAGCAGTTCTTC
CSVEDGTAYNEQFF
>.|TRBJ2-1|14|.|TRBV7-6
TGTGCCAGCAGCTTTACCAGGTCGGGCAATGAGCAGTTCTTC
CASSFTRSGNEQFF
>.|TRBJ1-1|13|.|TRBV6-8
TGTGCCAGCACCGGGACGGGGAACACTGAAGCTTTCTTT
CASTGTGNTEAFF
>.|TRBJ2-1|19|.|TRBV19
TGTGCCAGTAGCCAAGGACAGGCAGGGCTAGCGGGCGCGTACAATGAGCAGTTCTTC
CASSQGQAGLAGAYNEQFF
>TRBD2|TRBJ2-1|16|.|TRBV7-2
TGTGCCAGCAGTTCAACTAGCGGGCTCTCCTACAATGAGCAGTTCTTC
CASSSTSGLSYNEQFF
>.|TRBJ1-5|16|.|TRBV7-2
TGTGCCAGCAGCGATTGGTCGGTATCTGGCAATCAGCCCCAGCATTTT
CASSDWSVSGNQPQHF
>.|TRBJ1-5|14|.|TRBV30
TGTGCCTGGAGTGTAGGGAATGGCAATCAGCCCCAGCATTTT
CAWSVGNGNQPQHF
>.|TRBJ1-2|11|few|TRBV10-1
TGCGCCATGGCGGACGGGTATGGCTACACCTTC
CAMADGYGYTF
>TRBD2|TRBJ2-1|12|.|TRBV16
TGTGCCAGCAGTCTAGCGGGAGAAGGGCAGTTCTTC
CASSLAGEGQFF
>.|TRBJ2-1|14|.|TRBV30
TGTGCCTGGACAGGGGCCAACTCCTACAATGAGCAGTTCTTC
CAWTGANSYNEQFF
>.|TRBJ2-3|17|.|TRBV19
TGTGCCAGTCAAGGGTTGCGGCGGAGAGGGGGCACAGATACGCAGTATTTT
CASQGLRRRGGTDTQYF
>.|TRBJ2-6|14|.|TRBV6-8
TGTGCCAGCAGGAGCAGCTCTGGGGCCAACGTCCTGACTTTC
CASRSSSGANVLTF
>TRBD1|TRBJ1-1|17|.|TRBV19
TGTGCCAGTAGTACCCAGGACAGGGGCCTATCGAACACTGAAGCTTTCTTT
CASSTQDRGLSNTEAFF
>.|TRBJ2-2|13|.|TRBV30
TGTGCCTGGAGTTCACTGCGGGCCGGGGAGCTGTTTTTT
CAWSSLRAGELFF
>.|TRBJ2-7|15|.|TRBV19
TGTGCCAGTAGTATACCCGGCAGGGGGGCCTACGAGCAGTACTTC
CASSIPGRGAYEQYF
>.|TRBJ1-5|14|.|TRBV19
TGTGCCAGTAACTCGGAACCGGAGGTTCAGCCCCAGCATTTT
CASNSEPEVQPQHF
>.|TRBJ1-1|14|medium-sized|TRBV6-8
TGTGCCATCAGTGGAGCCCAAGAGGGTGGTGAAGCTTTCTTT
CAISGAQEGGEAFF
>.|TRBJ1-1|13|few|TRBV6-8
TGTGCCAGCAGTAGGGGCCTACAGGGTGAAGCTTTCTTT
CASSRGLQGEAFF
>TRBD2|TRBJ2-1|15|.|TRBV7-8
TGTGCCAGAAGCTGTAGCGGGGTAGGGTACAATGAGCAGTTCTTC
CARSCSGVGYNEQFF
>.|TRBJ2-5|15|once|TRBV7-6
TGTGCCAGCAGCTTGGCCTTAGGGGTCGTAGAGACCCAGTACTTC
CASSLALGVVETQYF
>.|TRBJ1-3|14|.|TRBV18
TGTGCCAGCTCATCCCAGGACTCTGGAAACACCATATATTTT
CASSSQDSGNTIYF
>TRBD1|TRBJ2-7|12|.|TRBV29-1
TGCAGCGGTAGGACAGGGTCTTACGAGCAGTACTTC
CSGRTGSYEQYF
>.|TRBJ1-2|16|.|TRBV28
TGTGCCAGCAGTTTGTACGAGGGGCGAGCTAACTATGGCTACACCTTC
CASSLYEGRANYGYTF
>.|TRBJ2-5|15|few|TRBV15
TGTGCCACCAGCAGTGGGGATACAGGGAAAGAGACCCAGTACTTC
CATSSGDTGKETQYF
>.|TRBJ1-2|14|.|TRBV5-1
TGCGCCAGCAGTTCGACACAGGGTGGATACGGCTACACCTTC
CASSSTQGGYGYTF
>TRBD2|TRBJ2-2|12|few|TRBV6-8
TGTGCCATAAGGCGGGGGACCGGGGAGCTGTTTTTT
CAIRRGTGELFF
>.|TRBJ2-7|12|few|TRBV6-8
TGTGCCAGCAGCTGGGACACCTACGAGCAGTACTTC
CASSWDTYEQYF
>TRBD2|TRBJ2-7|18|.|TRBV6-7
TGTGCCAGCAGTTACTCGAGTGTGGGCGGGAGAGAAGTTTACGAGCAGTACTTC
CASSYSSVGGREVYEQYF
>TRBD1|TRBJ2-1|14|.|TRBV10-2
TGCGCCAGCAGCCCACAGGGGGGTAGAGGTTCCGAGTTCTTC
CASSPQGGRGSEFF
>TRBD1|TRBJ2-2|14|few|TRBV11-3
TGTGCCAGCAGCTTTACACAGGGGACCGGGGAGCTGTTTTTT
CASSFTQGTGELFF
>.|TRBJ1-5|18|once|TRBV23-1
TGCGCCAGCAGTGTCGCGTGGAGGGAATGGGGGAGTTATCAGCCCCAGCATTTT
CASSVAWREWGSYQPQHF
>.|TRBJ1-2|16|.|TRBV30
TGTGCCTGCCCGCTGACTTCGACGGAGGCCCTCTATGGCTACACCTTC
CACPLTSTEALYGYTF
>.|TRBJ2-1|17|.|TRBV10-2
TGCGCCAGCAGTGAGTCTAGGGAGCGCAGGGGGGAGAGGGAGCAGTTCTTC
CASSESRERRGEREQFF
>.|TRBJ1-4|14|.|TRBV11-3
TGTGCCAGCAGGCAAAGTGGGTTTGGTGAAAAACTGTTTTTT
CASRQSGFGEKLFF
>.|TRBJ2-7|14|once|TRBV18
TGTGCCAGCTCACCGACGCCGGTAGGGAGCGAGCAGTACTTC
CASSPTPVGSEQYF
>.|TRBJ2-1|12|once|TRBV14
TGTGCCAGCAGCCACTACTACAATGAGCAGTTCTTC
CASSHYYNEQFF
>.|TRBJ1-3|17|.|TRBV14
TGTGCCAGCAGCCACCTCCGGGCGCTCCCGGGGGGAAACACCATATATTTT
CASSHLRALPGGNTIYF
>.|TRBJ1-4|14|.|TRBV19
TGTGCCAGTAGGCCGGCCAACTGGGGGGAAAAACTGTTTTTT
CASRPANWGEKLFF
>TRBD1|TRBJ1-2|16|.|TRBV23-1
TGCGCCAGCAGATTATTCCGGGACAGGGAATGTTATGGCTACACCTTC
CASRLFRDRECYGYTF
>TRBD1|TRBJ2-3|15|.|TRBV4-1
TGCGCCAGCAGCCAAGAGGGCAGGGGGCAAGGTACGCAGTATTTT
CASSQEGRGQGTQYF
>TRBD1|TRBJ1-5|14|.|TRBV19
TGTGCCAGTATCCAGGGGGCAGGAGGGCAGCCCCAGCATTTT
CASIQGAGGQPQHF
>.|TRBJ1-5|14|.|TRBV12-5
TGTGCTAGTGGTTTGAGACCAGGCAATCAGCCCCAGCATTTT
CASGLRPGNQPQHF
>TRBD2|TRBJ2-1|15|.|TRBV2
TGTGCCAGCAGCGCGGGACTAGGCTCCTACAATGAGCAGTTCTTC
CASSAGLGSYNEQFF
>.|TRBJ1-4|15|.|TRBV18
TGTGCCAGCTCACCACTAGGGCAGGTTCGTGAAAAACTGTTTTTT
CASSPLGQVREKLFF
>.|TRBJ2-1|15|.|TRBV16
TGTGCTAGTGGTTTGGTACCGGGGTCCTACAATGAGCAGCTCTTC
CASGLVPGSYNEQLF
>.|TRBJ1-5|14|.|TRBV5-1
TGCGCCAGCAGCTTGGCTGAGGGCAATCAGCCCCAGCATTTT
CASSLAEGNQPQHF
>.|TRBJ1-5|17|.|TRBV19
TGTGCCAGTAGTATACTCGGGGGAAGGGATAGCAATCAGCCCCAGCATTTT
CASSILGGRDSNQPQHF
>.|TRBJ1-4|15|.|TRBV25-1
TGTGCCAGCAGTGTCTGGGGATCCAACTATGAAAAACTGTTTTTT
CASSVWGSNYEKLFF